This TCR beta chain is drawn from a study of T cells after yellow fever vaccination. Study results and caveats: It was the secondary response that reached its peak faster, day 5 versus 15, but it was weaker. Few clonotypes appeared in both CD4 and CD8 compartments. In post-booster samples, most primary-vaccination clones reappeared (approximately 95% CD4, roughly 88% CD8).

For this clonotype: Its target is unknown.

5'RACE template switching produced TCR cDNA carrying a universal primer site and UMIs. TCRdb re-called the 5' RACE reads through MiXCR, storing one row per CDR3 protein. The repertoire has about 240,000 distinct CDR3 sequences, 6.9% of them found once; the top ten carry roughly 0.86%. The specimen comprised CD4+ T cells sorted from PBMCs, sampled 15 days after the yellow fever booster vaccination. The receptor was isolated from a young man who received the YFV17D yellow fever vaccine.

The chain's CDR3 is CSARDKGRLERLWNTEAFF. Here the CDR3 DNA reads TGCAGTGCTAGAGATAAGGGCAGACTTGAACGGTTGTGGAACACTGAAGCTTTCTTT. The gene calls are TRBV20-1 and TRBJ1-1; D not certain. V was shortened by 0 bases and J by 1 base, with 24 bases between the two germline ends. Germline V gives CDR1 DFQATT, CDR2 SNEGSKA (reference sequence). CDR3 length: 19 residues.